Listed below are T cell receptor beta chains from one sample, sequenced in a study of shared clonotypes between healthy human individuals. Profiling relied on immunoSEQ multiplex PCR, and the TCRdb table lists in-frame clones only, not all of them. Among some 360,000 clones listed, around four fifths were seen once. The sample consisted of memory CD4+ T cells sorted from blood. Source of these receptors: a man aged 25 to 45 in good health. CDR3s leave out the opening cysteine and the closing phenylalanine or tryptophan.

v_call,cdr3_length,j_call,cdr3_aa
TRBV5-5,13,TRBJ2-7,ASSLELAGASEQY
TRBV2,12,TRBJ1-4,ATNNRGTNEKLF
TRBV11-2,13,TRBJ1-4,ASSPTGSYNEKLF
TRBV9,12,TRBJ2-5,ASSLDRGGETQY
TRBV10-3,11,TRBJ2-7,AIGLGGVYEQY
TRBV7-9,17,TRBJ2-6,ASRQWGTPVKGGANVLT
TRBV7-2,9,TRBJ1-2,AITGTGRYT
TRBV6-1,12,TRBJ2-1,ATSPGATGEGRF
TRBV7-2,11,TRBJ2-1,ASSLAGLYEQF
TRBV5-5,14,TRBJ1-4,ASSSPLRQRNEKLF
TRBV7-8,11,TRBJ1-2,ASSLGQGRGYT
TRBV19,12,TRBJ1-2,ASSKPGVNYGYT
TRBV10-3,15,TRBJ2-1,AITPSEGLAGEVEQF
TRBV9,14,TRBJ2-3,ASSVAAGETTDTQY
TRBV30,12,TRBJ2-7,AWIPEWQGYEQY
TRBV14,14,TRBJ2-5,ASSPLGRGGGETQY
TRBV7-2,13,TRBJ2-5,ASSLAWTGVETQY
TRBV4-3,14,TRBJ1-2,ASSQSWAGNHYGYT
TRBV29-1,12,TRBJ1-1,SVSLGTGNTEAF
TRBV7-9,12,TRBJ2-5,ASSPGLSQETQY
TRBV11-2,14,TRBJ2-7,ASSLAAGTVNYEQY
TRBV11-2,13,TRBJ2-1,ASSSGTGKWNEQF
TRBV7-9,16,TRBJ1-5,ASSLGQPQDLSNQPQH
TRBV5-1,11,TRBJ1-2,ASSLGSGSGYT
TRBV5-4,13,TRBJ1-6,ASSLPGQGNSPLH
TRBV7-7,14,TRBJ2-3,ASSPGFQGAADTQY
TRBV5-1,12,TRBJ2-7,ASSLTSGSYEQY
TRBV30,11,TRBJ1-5,AWSVRGDQPQH
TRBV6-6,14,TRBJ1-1,ASRPGQGAGGTEAF
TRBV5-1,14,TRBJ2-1,ASSPGGTSGRIEQF
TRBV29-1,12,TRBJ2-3,SVEISRVSDTQY
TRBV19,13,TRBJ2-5,ASSRGGQIQETQY
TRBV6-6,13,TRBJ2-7,ASSYPTVQDYEQY
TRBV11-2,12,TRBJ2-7,ASSLEQGPYEQY
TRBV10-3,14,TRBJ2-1,AISLNGLVVNNEQF
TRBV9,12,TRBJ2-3,ASSAAGSTDTQY
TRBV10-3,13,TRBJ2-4,AISESHQAKNIQY